Below, one T cell receptor (beta chain) is given with its context. The target antigen is unknown. Healthy Russian Caucasian donors spanned ages 6 to 90 years. The sample originates from a study of blood T cells in healthy people across ages. Study observations and caveats: There was a strong correlation between TCR beta diversity and naive T cell percentage. Diversity figures derived from one million T cells were judged to underestimate the true value.

The CDR3 totals 14 residues. Trimming cost V 10 bases and J 8 bases, with 21 bases left between them. Combining a sample-barcoded 5' primer with a J-beta primer mix, a second PCR ran for roughly 7 to 12 cycles. TCRdb itself ran the 5' RACE reads through MiXCR, one entry per CDR3 protein. The data contain just over 1 million distinct CDR3 sequences, 45% of them seen just once; the ten biggest clones take up approximately 20%. The sequence derives from a woman aged 60-75 years in good health. The sample comprised blood. This rearrangement joins TRBV12-3 or TRBV12-4 to TRBJ2-1; D might be TRBD2 (5 bases). The CDR3 region is CATTRDGFRDEQFF. CDR3 DNA sequence: TGTGCCACTACCCGGGATGGCTTCCGGGATGAGCAGTTCTTC.